The 30 T cell receptor beta chains below were found in one sample sequenced in a study of CXCR3-negative and CXCR3-positive naive CD8 T cells. Via 5' RACE with UMI labels, TRB cDNA libraries were prepared. With the 5' RACE reads reprocessed, TCRdb shows one record per CDR3 protein and no DNA. In total, the table holds 80,000 to 95,000 distinct CDR3 sequences. Source material: naive CXCR3- CD8+ T cells from blood. The sample's subset: CD45RO-CCR7+CD27+CD95- naive CD8+ T cells lacking CXCR3 (TNR3-). The receptors were sampled from a human donor in good health. Some clones in this sample may be carry-over from other donors' samples.

The CDR3 loop is CASSLAGGGNNEQSF. This chain links TRBV5-1 with TRBJ2-1; checking the TCRdb D call of TRBD2 is not possible without DNA. The CDR3 spans 15 residues. CDR1 and CDR2 (germline): SGHRS, YFSETQ.

The chain links TRBV27 to TRBJ1-6; TCRdb's assignment of TRBD1 cannot be checked, as there is no DNA. The CDR3 contains 15 residues. Per the germline V gene, CDR1 is MNHEY and CDR2 is SMNVEV (reference sequence). The CDR3 sequence: CASSPGTGANSPLHF.

This rearrangement joins TRBV28 to TRBJ1-5; TCRdb picks TRBD1, but there is no DNA to check that call. This CDR3 comprises 14 residues. Germline assignment: CDR1 MDHEN and CDR2 SYDVKM. CDR3: CASSLSGPSQPQHF. Supplemented by reference TRBV28 and TRBJ1-5, the full variable domain reads DVKVTQSSRYLVKRTGEKVFLECVQDMDHENMFWYRQDPGLGLRLIYFSYDVKMKEKGDIPEGYSVSREKKERFSLILESASTNQTSMYLCASSLSGPSQPQHFGDGTRLSIL.

The chain has TRBV10-1 and TRBJ2-1; the D call from TCRdb, TRBD2, cannot be confirmed without DNA. The CDR3 is made up of 14 amino acids. CDR1 and CDR2 from the germline V gene are WNHNN and SYGVQD (reference sequence). The CDR3: CASSETAGFNEQFF.

The genes are TRBV30 and TRBJ2-1. This CDR3 has 12 amino acids. Per germline, CDR1 GTSNPN and CDR2 SVGIG (reference sequence). The CDR3: CATAAVGNEQFF.

The chain carries TRBV13 and TRBJ2-3; the TCRdb call, TRBD1, lacks DNA for checking. In germline, CDR1 is PRHDT, CDR2 FYEKMQ (reference sequence). This CDR3 has 14 amino acids. CDR3 sequence reads: CASSAGQSADTQYF. The full variable domain, with the rest looked up from reference TRBV13 and TRBJ2-3, is AAGVIQSPRHLIKEKRETATLKCYPIPRHDTVYWYQQGPGQDPQFLISFYEKMQSDKGSIPDRFSAQQFSDYHSELNMSSLELGDSALYFCASSAGQSADTQYFGPGTRLTVL.

The gene calls are TRBV29-1 and TRBJ2-2; TCRdb returns TRBD1, unconfirmable since there is no DNA. The CDR3 is made up of 13 amino acids. Germline loops: CDR1 SQVTM, CDR2 ANQGSEA. The CDR3 loop is CSVRGPDTGELFF.

V gene TRBV20-1 combines with J gene TRBJ2-7. Germline V CDR1 and CDR2: DFQATT, SNEGSKA (reference sequence). The CDR3 sequence is 11 residues long. The CDR3 reads CSALDGYEQYF.

The genes are TRBV7-9 and TRBJ2-5; TCRdb outputs TRBD1, but without DNA this stays unchecked. The CDR3 length is 17 residues. CDR1 SEHNR and CDR2 FQNEAQ come from the germline V gene (reference sequence). CDR3 sequence reads: CASSFKTGAKYQETQYF.

The gene calls are TRBV28 and TRBJ2-7; TCRdb proposes TRBD2, but this gene call is untestable without DNA. The CDR3 extends over 15 amino acids. Germline CDR1 MDHEN, CDR2 SYDVKM. The CDR3 here is CASSSPNSGGYEQYF.

The rearrangement uses TRBV23-1 and TRBJ2-4; TCRdb gives TRBD2 as the D gene, but with no DNA this cannot be confirmed. TRBV23-1 is flagged as an ORF with uncertain function. This CDR3 contains 16 residues. This chain's CDR3 is CASSQGRGGPKNIQYF.

The J gene is TRBJ1-2, the V gene TRBV12-3 or TRBV12-4; TCRdb lists TRBD1, though no DNA is available to test this call. The CDR3 is 16 amino acids. CDR3 residues: CASSLAVGGANYGYTF.

The chain is built from TRBV7-6 and TRBJ2-1. Germline-derived CDR1 and CDR2 are SGHVS and FNYEAQ. The CDR3 sequence is 12 residues long. CDR3 region: CASKSPYNEQFF.

The rearrangement uses TRBV5-1 and TRBJ2-3; with no DNA, the TCRdb D assignment of TRBD2 cannot be verified. The CDR3 runs to 13 residues. Germline V gene sequence: CDR1 SGHRS, CDR2 YFSETQ. The CDR3 region is CASTLMGTDTQYF. Looking up the rest from reference TRBV5-1 and TRBJ2-3 gives the full variable domain: KAGVTQTPRYLIKTRGQQVTLSCSPISGHRSVSWYQQTPGQGLQFLFEYFSETQRNKGNFPGRFSGRQFSNSRSEMNVSTLELGDSALYLCASTLMGTDTQYFGPGTRLTVL.

This chain joins TRBV5-4 and TRBJ2-7. Per germline, CDR1 SGHNT and CDR2 YYREEE (reference sequence). The CDR3 contains 12 residues. The CDR3 here is CASSLDDYEQYF.

The CDR3 loop is CASSQGENTEAFF. The chain has TRBV4-1 and TRBJ1-1. Per the germline V gene, CDR1 is MGHRA and CDR2 is YSYEKL. This CDR3 has 13 residues.

The chain joins TRBV20-1 to TRBJ2-1; without DNA, the TCRdb call of TRBD1 cannot be checked. CDR1 is DFQATT, CDR2 SNEGSKA, per germline (reference sequence). The CDR3 covers 16 residues. CDR3 sequence: CSARDTGGSSYNEQFF.

The V call is TRBV6-5, the J call TRBJ2-3; TCRdb returns TRBD1, unconfirmable since there is no DNA. The CDR3 has 15 amino acids. CDR1 MNHEY and CDR2 SVGAGI come from the germline V gene. CDR3: CASSYRGTNTDTQYF.

V and J are TRBV7-6 and TRBJ2-7; TCRdb gives TRBD2 as the D gene, but with no DNA this cannot be confirmed. The length of the CDR3 is 13 residues. Germline V gene sequence: CDR1 SGHVS, CDR2 FNYEAQ. The CDR3 reads CASSLEGQSQQYF.

The V call is TRBV7-9, the J call TRBJ2-1; TCRdb gives TRBD2 as the D gene, but with no DNA this cannot be confirmed. This CDR3 has 14 amino acids. CDR1 and CDR2 from the germline V gene are SEHNR and FQNEAQ (reference sequence). The CDR3 sequence is CASSTSGGPNEQFF. Looking up the rest from reference TRBV7-9 and TRBJ2-1 gives the full variable domain: DTGVSQNPRHKITKRGQNVTFRCDPISEHNRLYWYRQTLGQGPEFLTYFQNEAQLEKSRLLSDRFSAERPKGSFSTLEIQRTEQGDSAMYLCASSTSGGPNEQFFGPGTRLTVL.

The V gene is TRBV7-3, the J gene TRBJ2-1; the TCRdb D gene call, TRBD2, has no DNA to confirm it. The CDR3 contains 15 residues. Looked up from germline, CDR1 is SGHTA and CDR2 is FQGTGA. The chain's CDR3 is CASSQLAGVGIEQFF.

This chain uses TRBV11-2 with TRBJ2-5; absent DNA, TCRdb's TRBD1 call cannot be checked. CDR1 and CDR2 (germline): SGHAT, FQNNGV. This CDR3 is built from 16 residues. The CDR3 loop is CASSLDPDRGKITQYF.

The V gene is TRBV12-3 or TRBV12-4, the J gene TRBJ2-3. The CDR3 consists of 12 residues. CDR3 amino acids: CASSSRLDTQYF.

The chain links TRBV28 to TRBJ2-1; the TCRdb call, TRBD1, lacks DNA for checking. Germline V gene data show CDR1 as MDHEN and CDR2 as SYDVKM. This CDR3 comprises 14 residues. The CDR3 reads CASRRQGFYNEQFF.

The chain employs TRBV11-3 and TRBJ2-1; as DNA is missing, the TRBD1 call by TCRdb cannot be tested. CDR3 length: 14 residues. In germline, CDR1 is SGHNT, CDR2 YENEEA. CDR3 loop: CASSRTGADNEQFF.

The chain uses TRBV4-1 and TRBJ2-5. CDR1 and CDR2 (germline): MGHRA, YSYEKL. The CDR3 runs to 13 residues. The CDR3: CASSQDGEETQYF.

The chain has TRBV6-1 and TRBJ2-7; TCRdb's D call of TRBD1 is untestable without DNA. The CDR3 spans 12 residues. The germline gives CDR1 MNHNS, CDR2 SASEGT. This CDR3 is CASSVTGYEQYF.

The chain links TRBV12-3 or TRBV12-4 to TRBJ2-1; TCRdb's D gene call, TRBD1, goes unchecked for lack of DNA. This CDR3 comprises 17 residues. CDR3 residues: CASSPPGSMIHNNEQFF.

The CDR3 is CSARDRGDTPPSNQPQHF. This chain joins TRBV20-1 and TRBJ1-5; TCRdb selects TRBD1, and the lack of DNA leaves this call unchecked. CDR3 length: 18 amino acids. Germline-derived CDR1 and CDR2 are DFQATT and SNEGSKA (reference sequence).

V usage is TRBV5-1 and J usage is TRBJ1-5; TCRdb reports TRBD1, a call that lacks DNA to check it against. There are 15 residues in the CDR3. Per the germline V gene, CDR1 is SGHRS and CDR2 is YFSETQ. The CDR3 protein is CASSLDDSSNQPQHF.